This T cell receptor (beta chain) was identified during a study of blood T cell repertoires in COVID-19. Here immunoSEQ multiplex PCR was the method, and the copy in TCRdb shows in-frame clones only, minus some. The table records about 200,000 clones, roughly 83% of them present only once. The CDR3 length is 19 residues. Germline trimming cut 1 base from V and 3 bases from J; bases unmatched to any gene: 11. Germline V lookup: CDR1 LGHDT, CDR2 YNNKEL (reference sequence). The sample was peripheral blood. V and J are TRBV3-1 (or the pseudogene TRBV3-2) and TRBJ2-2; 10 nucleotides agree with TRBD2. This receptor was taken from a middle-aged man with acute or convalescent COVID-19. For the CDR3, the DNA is TGTGCCAGCAGCCAAGTCCGACTAGCGGGCGGTGGGGACACCGGGGAGCTGTTTTTT. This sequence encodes CASSQVRLAGGGDTGELFF.